This TCR beta chain was sequenced during a study of cytomegalovirus exposure and HLA in healthy donors. The ends lost 5 bases at V and 5 bases at J; junction bases unmatched: 3. The length of the CDR3 is 14 residues. Germline-derived CDR1 and CDR2 are MNHNS and SASEGT. 60 Vbeta and 13 Jbeta primers were used in PCR. This table comes from immunoSEQ multiplex PCR, and its TCRdb copy is limited to in-frame clones, with some not included. The data show 90,000 to 150,000 clones, 70% to 80% seen once. With regard to this clone: Its antigen remains unidentified.

Overall study results and limits: Researchers reportedly found TCR beta sequences accurately predicted most subjects' HLA-A and HLA-B alleles.

This clonotype was sampled from a woman between 40 and 50 years old in good health and CMV-seropositive. The rearrangement uses TRBV6-1 and TRBJ2-2; TRBD1 matches 9 bases. Material: PBMCs. The CDR3: CASSRQGETGELFF. CDR3 DNA: TGTGCCAGCAGTAGACAGGGGGAGACCGGGGAGCTGTTTTTT.